This TCR beta chain was sequenced for a study of OX40 agonist ivuxolimab in advanced cancers. Study-wide results and limits: Expanded peripheral T-cell antigen specificity went undetermined. At doses 0.1 to 3.0 mg/kg, CD4+ and CD8+ clones expanded.

About this clone: The antigen is undetermined.

TCRdb's table, derived via immunoSEQ multiplex PCR, lists solely in-frame clones and lacks some. The table records fewer than 85,000 clones, roughly 80% of them present only once. The sample consisted of CD4+ or CD8+ T cells sorted from blood, taken in a trial of the OX40 agonist ivuxolimab. The sequence came from an adult with an advanced solid tumor such as melanoma, head and neck, liver or kidney cancer.

The CDR3 protein is CASSKTQKETQYF. CDR3 DNA sequence: TGTGCCAGCAGCAAGACACAGAAAGAGACCCAGTACTTC. The chain couples TRBV7-2 to TRBJ2-5; D not certain. The CDR3 spans 13 residues. Germline V gene lookup returns CDR1 SGHTA and CDR2 FQGNSA. Trimming cost V 5 bases and J 3 bases, with 10 bases left between them.